This passage covers 9 T cell receptor beta chains from one sample sequenced in a study of CD8 T cells in ankylosing spondylitis. From the 5' RACE reads, TCRdb called clonotypes with MiXCR, one entry per CDR3 protein. The sample has about 36,000 distinct CDR3 sequences; 6% are singletons. The sequenced sample consisted of blood, either unsorted or a sorted T cell fraction (not recorded which). The receptors derive from a male donor with ankylosing spondylitis or in good health (not recorded which).

This clonotype has a count of ten or more. The rearrangement links TRBV6-5 to TRBJ2-3, with a possible D match to TRBD2 (6 bases). The germline CDR1 and CDR2 sequences are MNHEY and SVGAGI. V lost 4 bases, J lost 2 bases, and 13 bases lay in between. This CDR3 spans 15 amino acids. The chain's CDR3 is CASSWLAGNTDTQYF. Written as DNA, the CDR3 is TGTGCCAGCAGTTGGTTGGCGGGGAACACAGATACGCAGTATTTT.

This clonotype was recorded many times. The CDR3 sequence is CASSEGGSIRRYEQYF. For the CDR3, the DNA is TGTGCCAGCAGTGAAGGGGGGTCTATCAGACGCTACGAGCAGTACTTC. The chain joins TRBV6-1 to TRBJ2-7; tentatively, D is TRBD1 or TRBD2 (5 bases each). Germline-derived CDR1 and CDR2 are MNHNS and SASEGT. V was pared by 1 base and J by 3 bases, with 16 bases between. The CDR3 spans 16 residues.

This clonotype was seen at least ten times. V gene TRBV12-3 or TRBV12-4 combines with J gene TRBJ2-1; TRBD1 might be the D (5 bases). The CDR3 is made up of 13 amino acids. V lost 3 bases and J lost 9, with 12 bases in between. The CDR3 reads CASSLVVQGEQFF. In DNA, the CDR3 is TGTGCCAGCAGTTTGGTAGTTCAGGGTGAGCAGTTCTTC.

In its sample, this clonotype was seen many times. The chain is built from TRBV12-3 or TRBV12-4 and TRBJ1-2; 7 bases map to TRBD1. Trimming took 5 bases from V and 6 from J; bases not matched to a gene: 15. This CDR3 spans 16 amino acids. CDR3 residues: CASSRGFPATGDGYTF. The CDR3 coding sequence is TGTGCCAGCAGTCGCGGGTTTCCTGCTACAGGGGATGGCTACACCTTC.

This clonotype was counted at least ten times. The gene calls are TRBV28 and TRBJ1-1; a possible D gene is TRBD1 (6 bases). Germline-derived CDR1 and CDR2 are MDHEN and SYDVKM. V shed 9 bases and J shed 6 bases, with 17 bases lying between them. CDR3 size: 13 residues. The CDR3: CASTSQGWAEAFF. DNA of the CDR3: TGTGCCAGTACTAGCCAGGGGTGGGCTGAAGCTTTCTTT.

This clonotype came up many times. The chain has TRBV6-2 or TRBV6-3 and TRBJ1-1, with D uncertain. This CDR3 is built from 11 residues. From germline, CDR1 is MNHEY and CDR2 SVGEGT. V was clipped by 6 bases and J by 5 bases, with 7 bases between them. The CDR3 region has the DNA TGTGCCAGCAGCCCCCGTACTGAAGCTTTCTTT. This translates into CASSPRTEAFF.

This clonotype was seen repeatedly, ten times or more. The J gene is TRBJ2-7, the V gene TRBV7-9; 10 bases are a match to TRBD1. There are 15 residues in the CDR3. Trimming took 6 bases from V and 2 from J; bases not matched to a gene: 7. The germline CDR1 and CDR2 sequences are SEHNR and FQNEAQ (reference sequence). The CDR3 loop reads CASSMGQGNAYEQYF. The CDR3, as DNA: TGTGCCAGCAGTATGGGACAGGGGAACGCCTACGAGCAGTACTTC.

This clonotype has a count of ten or more. The chain has TRBV28 and TRBJ2-7; no definite D call. The germline CDR1 and CDR2 sequences are MDHEN and SYDVKM. The CDR3 contains 14 residues. V gave up 3 bases and J gave up 4 bases, with 13 bases separating them. In DNA form, the CDR3 reads TGTGCCAGCAGTTTCCCCGGCGGCGGTTACGAGCAGTACTTC. It is translated as CASSFPGGGYEQYF.

At least ten counts were recorded for this clonotype. The rearrangement links TRBV4-2 to TRBJ2-7; TRBD1 is a possible D gene (6 bases). The CDR3 covers 15 residues. The germline gives CDR1 LGHNA, CDR2 YNFKEQ. Trimming took 7 bases from V and 3 from J, leaving 19 bases between them. The CDR3 bases are TGTGCCAGCACGATAAGGGGGAGTAGAGGCTACGAGCAGTACTTC. Protein product: CASTIRGSRGYEQYF.